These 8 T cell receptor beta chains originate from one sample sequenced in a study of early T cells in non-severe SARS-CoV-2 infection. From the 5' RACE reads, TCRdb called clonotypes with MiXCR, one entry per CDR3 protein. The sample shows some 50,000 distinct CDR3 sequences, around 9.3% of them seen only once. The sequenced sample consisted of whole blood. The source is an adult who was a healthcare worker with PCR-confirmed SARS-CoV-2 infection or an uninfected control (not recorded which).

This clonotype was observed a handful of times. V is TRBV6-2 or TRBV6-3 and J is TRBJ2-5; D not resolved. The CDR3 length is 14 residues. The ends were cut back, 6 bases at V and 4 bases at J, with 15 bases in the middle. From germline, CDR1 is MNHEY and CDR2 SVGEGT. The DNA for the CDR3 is TGTGCCAGCAGAGCGAATCATGGCCGAGAGACCCAGTACTTC. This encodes CASRANHGRETQYF.

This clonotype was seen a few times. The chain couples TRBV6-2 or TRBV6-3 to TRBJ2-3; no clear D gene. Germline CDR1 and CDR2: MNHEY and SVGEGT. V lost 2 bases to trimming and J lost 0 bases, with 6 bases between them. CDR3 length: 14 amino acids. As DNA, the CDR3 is TGTGCCAGCAGTTACGGCCTTAGCACAGATACGCAGTATTTT. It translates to CASSYGLSTDTQYF.

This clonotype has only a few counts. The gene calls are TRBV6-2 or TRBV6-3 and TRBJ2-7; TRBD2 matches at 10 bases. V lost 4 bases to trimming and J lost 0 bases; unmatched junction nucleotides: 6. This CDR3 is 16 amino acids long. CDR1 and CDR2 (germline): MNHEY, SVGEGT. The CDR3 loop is CASSFPTSGYSYEQYF. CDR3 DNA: TGTGCCAGCAGTTTCCCGACTAGCGGGTACTCCTACGAGCAGTACTTC.

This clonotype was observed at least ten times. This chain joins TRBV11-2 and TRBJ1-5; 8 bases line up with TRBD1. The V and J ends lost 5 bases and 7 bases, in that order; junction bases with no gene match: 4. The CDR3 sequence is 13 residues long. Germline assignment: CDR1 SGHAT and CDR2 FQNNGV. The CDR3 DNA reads TGTGCCAGCAGCCAGGGGGCTGGCCAGCCCCAGCATTTT. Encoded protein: CASSQGAGQPQHF.

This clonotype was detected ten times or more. The CDR3 sequence: CASSLTEGYEQYF. DNA of the CDR3: TGTGCCAGCAGCCTTACCGAGGGCTACGAGCAGTACTTC. This chain uses TRBV27 with TRBJ2-7; TRBD2 is a possible D gene (5 bases). From germline, CDR1 is MNHEY and CDR2 SMNVEV (reference sequence). The length of the CDR3 is 13 residues. V was shortened by 6 bases and J by 3 bases, with 12 bases between the two germline ends.

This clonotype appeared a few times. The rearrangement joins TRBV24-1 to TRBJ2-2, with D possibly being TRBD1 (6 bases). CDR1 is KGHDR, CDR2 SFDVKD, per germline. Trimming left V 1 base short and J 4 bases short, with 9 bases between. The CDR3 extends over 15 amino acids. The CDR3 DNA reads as TGTGCCACCAGTGATTTATTGGACAGCACCGGGGAGCTGTTTTTT. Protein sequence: CATSDLLDSTGELFF.

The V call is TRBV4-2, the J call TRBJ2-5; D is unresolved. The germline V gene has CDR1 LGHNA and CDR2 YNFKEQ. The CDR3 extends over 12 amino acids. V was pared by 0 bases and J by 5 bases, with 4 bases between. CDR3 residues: CASSQDSETQYF. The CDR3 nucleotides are TGTGCCAGCAGCCAAGACTCGGAGACCCAGTACTTC.

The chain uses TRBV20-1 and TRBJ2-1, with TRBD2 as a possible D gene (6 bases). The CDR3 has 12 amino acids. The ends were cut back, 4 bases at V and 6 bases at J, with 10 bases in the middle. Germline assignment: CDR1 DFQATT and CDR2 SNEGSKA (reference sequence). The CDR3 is CSAKGLPNEQFF. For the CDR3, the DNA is TGCAGTGCTAAGGGACTCCCCAATGAGCAGTTCTTC.